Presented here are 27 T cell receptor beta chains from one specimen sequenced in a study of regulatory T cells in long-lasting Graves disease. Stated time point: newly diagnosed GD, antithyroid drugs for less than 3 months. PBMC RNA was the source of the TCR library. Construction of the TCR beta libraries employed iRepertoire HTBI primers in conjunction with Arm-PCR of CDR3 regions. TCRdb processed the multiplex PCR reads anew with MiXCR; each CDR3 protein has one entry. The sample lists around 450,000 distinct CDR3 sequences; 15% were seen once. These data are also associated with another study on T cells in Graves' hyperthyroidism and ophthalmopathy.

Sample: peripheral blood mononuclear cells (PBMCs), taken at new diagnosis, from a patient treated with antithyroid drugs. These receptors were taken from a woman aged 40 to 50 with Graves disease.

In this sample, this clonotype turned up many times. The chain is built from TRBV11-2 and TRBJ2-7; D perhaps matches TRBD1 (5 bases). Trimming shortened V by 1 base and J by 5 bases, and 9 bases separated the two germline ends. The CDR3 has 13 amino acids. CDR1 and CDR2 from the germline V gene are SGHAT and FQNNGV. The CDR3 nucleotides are TGTGCCAGCAGCTTAGGGGCCAGGGACGAGCAGTACTTC. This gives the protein CASSLGARDEQYF.

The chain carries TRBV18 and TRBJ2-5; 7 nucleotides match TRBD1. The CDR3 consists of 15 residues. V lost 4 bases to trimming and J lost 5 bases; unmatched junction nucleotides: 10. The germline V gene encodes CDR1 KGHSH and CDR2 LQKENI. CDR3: CASSRDRESPETQYF. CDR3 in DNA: TGTGCCAGCTCACGTGACAGGGAGTCTCCGGAGACCCAGTACTTC.

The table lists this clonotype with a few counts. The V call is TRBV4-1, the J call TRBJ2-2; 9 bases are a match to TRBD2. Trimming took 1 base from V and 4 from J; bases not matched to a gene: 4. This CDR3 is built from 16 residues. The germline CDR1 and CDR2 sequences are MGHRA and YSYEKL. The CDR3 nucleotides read TGCGCCAGCAGCCAAGTAGCGGGAGCGCCCACCGGGGAGCTGTTTTTT. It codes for CASSQVAGAPTGELFF.

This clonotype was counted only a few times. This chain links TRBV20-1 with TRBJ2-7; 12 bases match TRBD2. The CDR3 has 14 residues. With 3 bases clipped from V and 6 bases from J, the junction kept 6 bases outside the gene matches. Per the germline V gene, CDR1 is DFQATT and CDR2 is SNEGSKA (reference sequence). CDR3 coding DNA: TGCAGTGCTAGGGGGTCTAGCGGGAGGGCCGAGCAGTACTTC. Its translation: CSARGSSGRAEQYF.

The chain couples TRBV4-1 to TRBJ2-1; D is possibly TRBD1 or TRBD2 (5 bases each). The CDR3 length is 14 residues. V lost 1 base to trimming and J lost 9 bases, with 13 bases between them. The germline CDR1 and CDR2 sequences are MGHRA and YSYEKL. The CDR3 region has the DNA TGCGCCAGCAGCCAAGGATTGCGAGGGGCTGAGCAGTTCTTC. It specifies CASSQGLRGAEQFF.

CDR3 in DNA: TGTGCCAGCAGTCAGGTTCTAGCGGATAACCAGTACTTC. Protein product: CASSQVLADNQYF. This sequence joins TRBV12-3 or TRBV12-4 and TRBJ2-5; 7 nucleotides agree with TRBD2. With V trimmed by 5 bases and J by 10 bases, 10 bases remained unmatched. The CDR3 covers 13 residues.

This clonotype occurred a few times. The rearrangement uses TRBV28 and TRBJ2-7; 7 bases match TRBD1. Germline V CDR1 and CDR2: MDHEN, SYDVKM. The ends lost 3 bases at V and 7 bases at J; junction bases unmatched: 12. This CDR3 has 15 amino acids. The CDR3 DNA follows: TGTGCCAGCAGTTTTGCCTCGGGACAGCCGAGGGAGCAGTACTTC. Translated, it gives CASSFASGQPREQYF.

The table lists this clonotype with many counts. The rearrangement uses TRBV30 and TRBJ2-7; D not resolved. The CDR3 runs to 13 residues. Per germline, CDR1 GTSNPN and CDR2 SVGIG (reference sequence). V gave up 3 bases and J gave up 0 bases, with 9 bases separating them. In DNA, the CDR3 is TGTGCCTGGAGGGACCCGAGCTCCTACGAGCAGTACTTC. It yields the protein CAWRDPSSYEQYF.

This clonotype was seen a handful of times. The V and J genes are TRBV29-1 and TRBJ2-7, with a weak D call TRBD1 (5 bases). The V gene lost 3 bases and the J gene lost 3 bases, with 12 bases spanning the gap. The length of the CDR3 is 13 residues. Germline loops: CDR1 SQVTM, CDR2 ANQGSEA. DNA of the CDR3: TGCAGCGTTGAGGACATGAGAGACTACGAGCAGTACTTC. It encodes CSVEDMRDYEQYF.

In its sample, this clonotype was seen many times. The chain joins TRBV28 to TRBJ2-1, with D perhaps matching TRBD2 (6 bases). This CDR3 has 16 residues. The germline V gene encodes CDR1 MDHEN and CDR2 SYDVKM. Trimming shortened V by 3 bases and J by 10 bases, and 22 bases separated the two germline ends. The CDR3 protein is CASSFYLIASGREQFF. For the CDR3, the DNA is TGTGCCAGCAGTTTCTACTTAATAGCCAGCGGGCGGGAGCAGTTCTTC.

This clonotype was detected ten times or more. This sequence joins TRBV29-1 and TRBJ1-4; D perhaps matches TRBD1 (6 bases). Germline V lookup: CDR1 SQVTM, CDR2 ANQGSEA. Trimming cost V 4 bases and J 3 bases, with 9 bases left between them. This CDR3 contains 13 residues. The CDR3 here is CSVVWTANEKLFF. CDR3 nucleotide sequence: TGCAGCGTTGTGTGGACAGCTAATGAAAAACTGTTTTTT. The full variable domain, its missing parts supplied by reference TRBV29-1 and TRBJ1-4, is SAVISQKPSRDICQRGTSLTIQCQVDSQVTMMFWYRQQPGQSLTLIATANQGSEATYESGFVIDKFPISRPNLTFSTLTVSNMSPEDSSIYLCSVVWTANEKLFFGSGTQLSVL.

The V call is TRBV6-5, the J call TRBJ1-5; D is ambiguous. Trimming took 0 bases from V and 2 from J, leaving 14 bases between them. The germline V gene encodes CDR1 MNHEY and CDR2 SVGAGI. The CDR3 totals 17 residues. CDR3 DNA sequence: TGTGCCAGCAGTTACTCCTGGCCAGCCGGCGGCAATCAGCCCCAGCATTTT. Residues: CASSYSWPAGGNQPQHF.

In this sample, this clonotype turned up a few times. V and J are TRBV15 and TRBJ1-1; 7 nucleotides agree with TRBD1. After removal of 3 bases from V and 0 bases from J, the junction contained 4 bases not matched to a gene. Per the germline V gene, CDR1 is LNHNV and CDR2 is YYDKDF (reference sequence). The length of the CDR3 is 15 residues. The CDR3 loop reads CATSRGTELNTEAFF. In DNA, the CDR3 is TGTGCCACCAGCAGGGGGACAGAGTTGAACACTGAAGCTTTCTTT.

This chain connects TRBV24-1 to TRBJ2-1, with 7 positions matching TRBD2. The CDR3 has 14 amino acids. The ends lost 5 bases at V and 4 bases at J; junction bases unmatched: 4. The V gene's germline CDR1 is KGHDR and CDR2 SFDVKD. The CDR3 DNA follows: TGTGCCACCAGTGGCCTAGCGGAGTACAATGAGCAGTTCTTC. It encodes CATSGLAEYNEQFF.

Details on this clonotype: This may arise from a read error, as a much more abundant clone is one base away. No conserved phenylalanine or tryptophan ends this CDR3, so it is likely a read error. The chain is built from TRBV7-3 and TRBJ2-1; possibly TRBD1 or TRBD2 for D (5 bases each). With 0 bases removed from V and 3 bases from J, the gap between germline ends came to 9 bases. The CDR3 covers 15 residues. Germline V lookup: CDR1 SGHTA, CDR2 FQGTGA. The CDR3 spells CASSLTWGIYNEQFI. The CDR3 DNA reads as TGTGCCAGCAGCTTAACATGGGGGATCTACAATGAGCAGTTCATC.

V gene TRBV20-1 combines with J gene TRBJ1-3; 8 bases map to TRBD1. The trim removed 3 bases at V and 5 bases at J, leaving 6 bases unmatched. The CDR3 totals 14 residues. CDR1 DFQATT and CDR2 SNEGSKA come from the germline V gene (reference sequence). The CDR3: CSASGNRGRNTIYF. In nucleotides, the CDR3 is TGCAGTGCTAGCGGTAACAGGGGGAGAAACACCATATATTTT.

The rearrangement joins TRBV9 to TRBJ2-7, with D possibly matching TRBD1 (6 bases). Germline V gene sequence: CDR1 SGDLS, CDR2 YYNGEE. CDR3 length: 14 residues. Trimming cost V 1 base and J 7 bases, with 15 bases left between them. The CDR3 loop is CASSVTGQFGEQYF. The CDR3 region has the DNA TGTGCCAGCAGCGTAACGGGACAATTTGGGGAGCAGTACTTC.

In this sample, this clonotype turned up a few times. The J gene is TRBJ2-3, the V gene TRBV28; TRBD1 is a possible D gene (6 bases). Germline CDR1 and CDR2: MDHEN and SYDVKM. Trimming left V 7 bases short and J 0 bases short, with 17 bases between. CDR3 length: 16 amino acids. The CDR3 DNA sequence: TGTGCCAGCACCCCCCCAGGGGCCCCTAGCACAGATACGCAGTATTTT. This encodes CASTPPGAPSTDTQYF.

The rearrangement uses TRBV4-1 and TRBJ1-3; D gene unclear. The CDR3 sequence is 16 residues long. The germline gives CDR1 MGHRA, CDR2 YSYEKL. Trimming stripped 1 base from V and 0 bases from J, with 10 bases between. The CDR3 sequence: CASSQVATSSGNTIYF. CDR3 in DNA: TGCGCCAGCAGCCAAGTGGCGACTAGCTCTGGAAACACCATATATTTT.

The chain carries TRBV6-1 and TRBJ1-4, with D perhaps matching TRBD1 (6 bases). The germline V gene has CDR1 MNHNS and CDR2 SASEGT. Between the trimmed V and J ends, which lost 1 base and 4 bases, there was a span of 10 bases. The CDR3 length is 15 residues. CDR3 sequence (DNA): TGTGCCAGCAGTGAAGGGGGGGGCGGTAATGAAAAACTGTTTTTT. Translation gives CASSEGGGGNEKLFF.

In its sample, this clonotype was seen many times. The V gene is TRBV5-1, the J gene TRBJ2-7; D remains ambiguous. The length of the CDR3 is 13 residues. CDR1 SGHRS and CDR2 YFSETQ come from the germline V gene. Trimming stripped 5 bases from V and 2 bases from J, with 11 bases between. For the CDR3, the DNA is TGCGCCAGCAGAATACAAGAAACCTACGAGCAGTACTTC. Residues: CASRIQETYEQYF.

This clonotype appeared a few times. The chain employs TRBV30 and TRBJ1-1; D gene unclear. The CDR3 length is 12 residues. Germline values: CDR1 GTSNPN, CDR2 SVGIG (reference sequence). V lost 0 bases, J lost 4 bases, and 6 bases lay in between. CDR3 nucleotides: TGTGCCTGGAGTGTAGGTACCACTGAAGCTTTCTTT. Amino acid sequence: CAWSVGTTEAFF.

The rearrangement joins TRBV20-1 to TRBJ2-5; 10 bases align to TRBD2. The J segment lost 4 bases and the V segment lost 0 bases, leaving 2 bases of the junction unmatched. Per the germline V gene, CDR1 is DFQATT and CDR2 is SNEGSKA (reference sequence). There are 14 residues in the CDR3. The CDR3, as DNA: TGCAGTGCTAGAGATAGGACTAGCGGAGAGACCCAGTACTTC. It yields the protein CSARDRTSGETQYF.

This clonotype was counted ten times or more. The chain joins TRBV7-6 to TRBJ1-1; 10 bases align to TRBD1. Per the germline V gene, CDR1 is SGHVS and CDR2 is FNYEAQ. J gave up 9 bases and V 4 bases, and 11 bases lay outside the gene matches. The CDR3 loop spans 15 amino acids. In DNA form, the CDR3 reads TGTGCCAGCAGCTCAATGACAGGGGGCGCCGACAAAGCTTTCTTT. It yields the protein CASSSMTGGADKAFF.

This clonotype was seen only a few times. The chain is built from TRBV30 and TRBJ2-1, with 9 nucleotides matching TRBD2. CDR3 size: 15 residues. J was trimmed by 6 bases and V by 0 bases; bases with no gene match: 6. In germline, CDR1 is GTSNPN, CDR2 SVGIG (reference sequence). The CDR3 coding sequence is TGTGCCTGGAGTGTATCGCCTAGCGGGGTCAATGAGCAGTTCTTC. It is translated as CAWSVSPSGVNEQFF.

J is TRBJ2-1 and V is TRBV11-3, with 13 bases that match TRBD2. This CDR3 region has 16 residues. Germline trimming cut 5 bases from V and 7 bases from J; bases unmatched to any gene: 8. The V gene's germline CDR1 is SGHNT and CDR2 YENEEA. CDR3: CASSPMGLAGRNEQFF. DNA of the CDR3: TGTGCCAGCAGCCCAATGGGACTAGCGGGACGAAATGAGCAGTTCTTC.

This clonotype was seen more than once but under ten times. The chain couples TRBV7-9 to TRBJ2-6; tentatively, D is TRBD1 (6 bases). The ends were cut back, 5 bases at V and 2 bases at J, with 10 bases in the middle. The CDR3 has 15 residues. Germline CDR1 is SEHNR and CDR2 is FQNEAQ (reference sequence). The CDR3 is CASSPPGAGANVLTF. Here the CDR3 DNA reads TGTGCCAGCAGCCCCCCAGGGGCTGGGGCCAACGTCCTGACTTTC.